This TCR beta chain is from a study of CD4+ T cells in melanoma. Produced via immunoSEQ multiplex PCR; TCRdb's table is partial and in-frame only. The table records roughly 140,000 clones, 80% to 95% of them present only once. About this clone: No antigen is known for it.

Study outcomes and limitations: CD8+ T cell, macrophage and B cell function reportedly correlated with neoantigen-specific CD4+ T cells.

This TCR derives from a human donor with melanoma.

CDR3 in DNA: TGTGCCAGCACGTCTGTGTATGGCTACACCTTC. It codes for CASTSVYGYTF. The rearrangement uses TRBV6-1 and TRBJ1-2; no firm D call. The CDR3 contains 11 residues. The ends were cut back, 7 bases at V and 5 bases at J, with 8 bases in the middle. CDR1 and CDR2 (germline): MNHNS, SASEGT.